The next 20 T cell receptor beta chains were all read from a single sample in a study of OX40 agonist ivuxolimab in advanced cancers. Assay used: immunoSEQ multiplex PCR; TCRdb lists only in-frame clones, some missing. The data contain about 58,000 clones, roughly 80% of them seen just once; the ten biggest clones take up approximately 1%. The sample in question was CD4+ or CD8+ T cells sorted from blood, obtained in a trial of the OX40 agonist ivuxolimab. All receptors derive from an adult with an advanced solid tumor such as melanoma, head and neck, liver or kidney cancer.

The rearrangement joins TRBV6-5 to TRBJ1-1; 9 nucleotides align to TRBD1. Losses at the gene ends were 8 bases for V and 4 bases for J; bases not matched to a gene: 8. Germline CDR1 and CDR2: MNHEY and SVGAGI. CDR3 length: 14 residues. The CDR3, as DNA: TGTGCCAGCCAACCGGGACAGGGCGGCACTGAAGCTTTCTTT. The encoded protein is CASQPGQGGTEAFF.

The J gene is TRBJ2-2, the V gene TRBV6-5; possibly TRBD2 for D (5 bases). Germline CDR1 reads MNHEY; CDR2 reads SVGAGI. This CDR3 region has 14 residues. The V and J ends lost 6 bases and 0 bases respectively, with 8 bases between them. The CDR3 DNA reads TGTGCCAGCAGGGACTTCGCGAACACCGGGGAGCTGTTTTTT. Its translation: CASRDFANTGELFF.

The chain recombines TRBV7-8 with TRBJ2-1; D ambiguous. V lost 5 bases and J 9 bases, leaving 14 bases between the germline ends. Germline V CDR1 and CDR2: SGHVS, FQNEAQ. This CDR3 has 13 amino acids. The DNA for the CDR3 is TGTGCCAGCAGCACGACACCCTCCGGTGAGCAGTTCTTC. Its translation is CASSTTPSGEQFF.

The chain has TRBV19 and TRBJ1-1, with D perhaps matching TRBD1 (5 bases). Trimming removed 7 bases at V and 1 base at J, with 10 bases between. The length of the CDR3 is 13 residues. The germline V gene has CDR1 LNHDA and CDR2 SQIVND (reference sequence). CDR3: CASTTDRNTEAFF. DNA of the CDR3: TGTGCCAGTACCACCGACAGGAACACTGAAGCTTTCTTT.

The genes are TRBV19 and TRBJ2-7; possible D gene TRBD1, 5 bases. This CDR3 region has 15 residues. The V gene's germline CDR1 is LNHDA and CDR2 SQIVND (reference sequence). Between the trimmed V and J ends, which lost 2 bases and 1 base, there was a span of 12 bases. CDR3 loop: CASSITTELSYEQYF. CDR3 nucleotide sequence: TGTGCCAGTAGTATAACGACAGAACTATCCTACGAGCAGTACTTC.

The chain links TRBV19 to TRBJ2-7; 8 bases line up with TRBD1. The CDR3 extends over 15 amino acids. Unmatched junction bases numbered 6, after V lost 3 bases and J lost 2 bases. Germline CDR1 reads LNHDA; CDR2 reads SQIVND (reference sequence). The CDR3 sequence: CASSIQTGDTYEQYF. For the CDR3, the DNA is TGTGCCAGTAGTATCCAGACAGGGGACACCTACGAGCAGTACTTC. The variable domain in full, completed from reference TRBV19 and TRBJ2-7, reads DGGITQSPKYLFRKEGQNVTLSCEQNLNHDAMYWYRQDPGQGLRLIYYSQIVNDFQKGDIAEGYSVSREKKESFPLTVTSAQKNPTAFYLCASSIQTGDTYEQYFGPGTRLTVT.

This chain connects TRBV7-9 to TRBJ2-7; 8 nucleotides line up with TRBD2. The CDR3 is made up of 13 amino acids. The germline V gene encodes CDR1 SEHNR and CDR2 FQNEAQ (reference sequence). V lost 6 bases, J lost 2 bases, and 3 bases stayed unmatched. The CDR3 loop reads CASRRGAAYEQYF. CDR3 DNA: TGTGCCAGCAGGCGGGGGGCCGCCTACGAGCAGTACTTC.

CDR3 residues: CASSIRGPSTGAQPQHF. CDR3 coding DNA: TGTGCCAGTAGTATACGGGGCCCGTCGACCGGCGCTCAGCCCCAGCATTTT. The rearrangement joins TRBV19 to TRBJ1-5, with a tentative D call TRBD1 (5 bases). Trimming pared 2 bases from V and 6 bases from J, leaving 20 bases between. CDR3 length: 17 amino acids. Germline V CDR1 and CDR2: LNHDA, SQIVND (reference sequence).

This clone was detected a few times. DNA of the CDR3: TGTGCCACCAGAAAAGAACAGGGGGATCAGCCCCAGCATTTT. Protein sequence: CATRKEQGDQPQHF. This chain joins TRBV6-1 and TRBJ1-5; 8 nucleotides line up with TRBD1. The V and J ends lost 10 bases and 5 bases, in that order; junction bases with no gene match: 10. Germline CDR1 and CDR2: MNHNS and SASEGT. The CDR3 totals 14 residues.

The chain links TRBV25-1 to TRBJ2-7; D not resolved. CDR1 and CDR2 (germline): MGHDK, SYGVNS. Trimming stripped 5 bases from V and 4 bases from J, with 6 bases between. The CDR3 covers 11 residues. CDR3 amino acids: CASSFQYEQYF. The CDR3 region has the DNA TGTGCCAGCAGTTTCCAGTACGAGCAGTACTTC.

V is TRBV5-1 and J is TRBJ1-2; weak D call: TRBD1 (5 bases). The CDR3 has 14 residues. Germline values: CDR1 SGHRS, CDR2 YFSETQ. The V gene lost 0 bases and the J gene lost 5 bases, with 11 bases spanning the gap. The CDR3 DNA follows: TGCGCCAGCAGCTTGGGACAGCTAGATTATGGCTACACCTTC. Its protein product is CASSLGQLDYGYTF.

The rearrangement links TRBV5-1 to TRBJ2-7; D not resolved. The ends were cut back, 0 bases at V and 2 bases at J, with 18 bases in the middle. CDR1 is SGHRS and CDR2 is YFSETQ in the germline V gene. This CDR3 comprises 17 residues. CDR3 sequence (DNA): TGCGCCAGCAGCTTGGTAGTCGGGTCATACCTAACCTACGAGCAGTACTTC. Translated, it gives CASSLVVGSYLTYEQYF.

A single count supports this clone. This chain links TRBV5-1 with TRBJ2-2; the D gene is possibly TRBD2 (5 bases). Germline lookup yields CDR1 SGHRS and CDR2 YFSETQ. There are 16 residues in the CDR3. V was pared by 0 bases and J by 6 bases, with 15 bases between. For the CDR3, the DNA is TGCGCCAGCAGCTTGGCCCTTGGGGAGAGGGCCGGGGAGCTGTTTTTT. Translated: CASSLALGERAGELFF.

The chain has TRBV10-1 and TRBJ2-7; TRBD1 aligns across 11 bases. The CDR3 is 16 residues long. V trimming: 3 bases; J trimming: 2 bases; junction bases outside the gene matches: 6. The germline V gene encodes CDR1 WNHNN and CDR2 SYGVQD (reference sequence). CDR3 in amino acids: CASSDGTGGLTYEQYF. CDR3 nucleotide sequence: TGCGCCAGCAGTGATGGGACAGGGGGACTTACCTACGAGCAGTACTTC.

The rearrangement links TRBV5-1 to TRBJ2-1, with 7 bases identical to TRBD1. The V gene's germline CDR1 is SGHRS and CDR2 YFSETQ. Trimming at V came to 1 base and at J to 4 bases, leaving 5 bases not matched to a gene. This CDR3 is built from 15 residues. The CDR3 here is CASSLSGDSYNEQFF. The CDR3 bases are TGCGCCAGCAGCTTGTCTGGGGACAGTTACAATGAGCAGTTCTTC.

The genes are TRBV6-1 and TRBJ1-4; 9 positions agree with TRBD1. Trimming at V came to 2 bases and at J to 0 bases, leaving 10 bases not matched to a gene. The CDR3 length is 19 residues. Germline CDR1 is MNHNS and CDR2 is SASEGT. For the CDR3, the DNA is TGTGCCAGCAGTGAACGGAGGACAGGGGATTTCGCAACTAATGAAAAACTGTTTTTT. Translated, it gives CASSERRTGDFATNEKLFF.

The rearrangement links TRBV11-2 to TRBJ2-1, with 8 positions matching TRBD2. With 0 bases clipped from V and 10 bases from J, the junction kept 8 bases outside the gene matches. The CDR3 spans 15 residues. Per germline, CDR1 SGHAT and CDR2 FQNNGV. CDR3 DNA: TGTGCCAGCAGCTTAGATCCGGGGGGGTCTAGGGAGCAGTTCTTC. It is translated as CASSLDPGGSREQFF.

The chain uses TRBV7-8 and TRBJ2-7; 7 positions match TRBD2. CDR3 length: 17 residues. V lost 6 bases, J lost 0 bases, and 14 bases stayed unmatched. Germline loops: CDR1 SGHVS, CDR2 FQNEAQ. CDR3 bases: TGTGCCAGCAGAAGAATAGGTGGAAGCGGGAACTCCTACGAGCAGTACTTC. This sequence encodes CASRRIGGSGNSYEQYF.

This clone was detected many times. The genes are TRBV23-1 and TRBJ1-2; 9 bases align to TRBD1. TRBV23-1 is marked as an open reading frame, function uncertain. V gave up 6 bases and J gave up 4 bases; unmatched junction bases: 9. This CDR3 is built from 15 residues. CDR3 residues: CASSPGTGPFYGYTF. CDR3 DNA sequence: TGCGCCAGCAGCCCCGGGACAGGGCCCTTCTATGGCTACACCTTC.

A single count supports this clone. Germline and junction disagree at one end, which may indicate a read error. The V call is TRBV7-9, the J call TRBJ1-1; a possible D gene is TRBD1 (6 bases). This CDR3 is 14 amino acids long. Germline loops: CDR1 SEHNR, CDR2 FQNEAQ (reference sequence). The CDR3, as DNA: TGTGCCAGCAGTTTAGGGGGAACGAACACTGAAGCTTTCTTT. Translated: CASSLGGTNTEAFF.